A single sample is the source of the 11 T cell receptor beta chains below, sequenced in a study of blood T cell repertoires in COVID-19. The table came from immunoSEQ multiplex PCR; TCRdb's copy has only in-frame clones and leaves some out. The table lists almost 300,000 clones, approximately 86% of them singletons. The sequenced material came from peripheral blood. The receptors stem from a man in his 70s with acute or convalescent COVID-19.

This clone was counted between two and nine times. The gene calls are TRBV12-3 or TRBV12-4 and TRBJ2-1; TRBD2 is a possible D gene (6 bases). This CDR3 has 13 amino acids. V lost 2 bases to trimming and J lost 12 bases, with 14 bases between them. The DNA for the CDR3 is TGTGCCAGCAGTTTAAGGGGCCGGGACTGGCAGTTCTTC. It encodes CASSLRGRDWQFF.

V is TRBV6-5 and J is TRBJ1-2, with a tentative D call TRBD1 (5 bases). The CDR3 sequence is 15 residues long. Germline CDR1 reads MNHEY; CDR2 reads SVGAGI. V lost 2 bases and J lost 0, with 10 bases in between. CDR3 sequence: CASSYGGGSNYGYTF. CDR3 DNA sequence: TGTGCCAGCAGTTACGGCGGGGGATCTAACTATGGCTACACCTTC.

This clone has just a few counts. This rearrangement joins TRBV27 to TRBJ1-1; 10 nucleotides align to TRBD1. CDR3 size: 14 residues. V lost 8 bases, J lost 2 bases, and 5 bases stayed unmatched. CDR1 is MNHEY and CDR2 is SMNVEV in the germline V gene (reference sequence). In DNA, the CDR3 is TGTGCCAGCCGACAGGGGGCATACAACACTGAAGCTTTCTTT. Amino acid sequence: CASRQGAYNTEAFF.

This CDR3 is CSAGSPGQGYEQYF. The CDR3 bases are TGCAGCGCTGGAAGCCCGGGACAGGGCTACGAGCAGTACTTC. V is TRBV29-1 and J is TRBJ2-7; TRBD1 aligns across 9 bases. The CDR3 length is 14 residues. V lost 7 bases, J lost 3 bases, and 10 bases stayed unmatched. Germline loops: CDR1 SQVTM, CDR2 ANQGSEA.

The genes are TRBV7-2 and TRBJ2-5; 7 bases are a match to TRBD2. CDR3 size: 17 residues. Germline V gives CDR1 SGHTA, CDR2 FQGNSA. V shed 4 bases, J shed 5 bases, and the junction held 16 bases outside the gene matches. The CDR3: CASSSTAGFRVWETQYF. As DNA, the CDR3 is TGTGCCAGCAGCTCGACAGCGGGGTTTCGAGTTTGGGAGACCCAGTACTTC.

The chain combines TRBV28 with TRBJ1-1, with 7 bases identical to TRBD1. V shed 1 base and J 4 bases; nucleotides not matched to a gene: 3. Germline values: CDR1 MDHEN, CDR2 SYDVKM. CDR3 length: 14 amino acids. The CDR3: CASSLSRGSTEAFF. Here the CDR3 DNA reads TGTGCCAGCAGTTTATCCAGGGGGAGCACTGAAGCTTTCTTT. The full variable domain, with the rest looked up from reference TRBV28 and TRBJ1-1, is DVKVTQSSRYLVKRTGEKVFLECVQDMDHENMFWYRQDPGLGLRLIYFSYDVKMKEKGDIPEGYSVSREKKERFSLILESASTNQTSMYLCASSLSRGSTEAFFGQGTRLTVV.

The chain joins TRBV7-2 to TRBJ1-2; no reliable D call. Germline CDR1 reads SGHTA; CDR2 reads FQGNSA. The CDR3 contains 18 residues. Trimming pared 2 bases from V and 4 bases from J, leaving 23 bases between. CDR3 nucleotide sequence: TGTGCCAGCAGCTTACAGCCAGGCACTTACCTTGGTGCCTATGGCTACACCTTC. It translates to CASSLQPGTYLGAYGYTF.

The V call is TRBV5-1, the J call TRBJ2-7; D may be TRBD2 (5 bases). The germline V gene has CDR1 SGHRS and CDR2 YFSETQ. The CDR3 covers 14 residues. Trimming removed 0 bases at V and 3 bases at J, with 10 bases between. DNA for the CDR3: TGCGCCAGCAGCTTGGCTTCTAGCAACTACGAGCAGTACTTC. It is translated as CASSLASSNYEQYF.

The rearrangement joins TRBV6-5 to TRBJ2-7; 7 nucleotides agree with TRBD1. CDR1 and CDR2 (germline): MNHEY, SVGAGI. The V segment lost 0 bases and the J segment 3 bases; nucleotides outside the gene matches: 5. The CDR3 totals 15 residues. CDR3 in DNA: TGTGCCAGCAGTTACTCTCTACAGGGGTTCTACGAGCAGTACTTC. Amino acids: CASSYSLQGFYEQYF.

The chain couples TRBV2 to TRBJ1-2, with D possibly matching TRBD1 (5 bases). The germline V gene encodes CDR1 SNHLY and CDR2 FYNNEI. The V gene lost 2 bases and the J gene lost 3 bases, with 16 bases spanning the gap. The CDR3 is 16 amino acids. The CDR3 coding sequence is TGTGCCAGCAGTGAAAGCAGGGTGGATAAGGACTATGGCTACACCTTC. It encodes CASSESRVDKDYGYTF.

This clone has just one count. This chain connects TRBV3-1 (or the pseudogene TRBV3-2) to TRBJ2-1; D possibly corresponds to TRBD2 (6 bases). V lost 0 bases, J lost 8 bases, and 26 bases lay in between. This CDR3 comprises 19 residues. CDR1 LGHDT and CDR2 YNNKEL come from the germline V gene (reference sequence). CDR3 residues: CASSQDSLFTGGMRHEQFF. The CDR3 nucleotides read TGTGCCAGCAGCCAAGATTCCCTTTTTACTGGCGGGATGAGGCATGAGCAGTTCTTC.